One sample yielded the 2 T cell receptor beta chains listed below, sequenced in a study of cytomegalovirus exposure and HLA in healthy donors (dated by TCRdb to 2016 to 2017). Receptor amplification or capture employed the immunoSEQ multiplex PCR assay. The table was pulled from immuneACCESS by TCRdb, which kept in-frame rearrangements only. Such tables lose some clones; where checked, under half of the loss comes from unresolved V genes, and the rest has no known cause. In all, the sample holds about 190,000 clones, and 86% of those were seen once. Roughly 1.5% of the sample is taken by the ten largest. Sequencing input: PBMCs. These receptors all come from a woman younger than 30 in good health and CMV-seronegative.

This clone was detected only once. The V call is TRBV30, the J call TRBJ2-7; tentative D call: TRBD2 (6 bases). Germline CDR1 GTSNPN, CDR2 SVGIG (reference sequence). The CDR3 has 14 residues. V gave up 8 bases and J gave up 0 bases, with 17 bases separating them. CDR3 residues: CARQSGRSSYEQYF. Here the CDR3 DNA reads TGTGCCCGCCAGAGCGGGCGGAGCTCCTACGAGCAGTACTTC.

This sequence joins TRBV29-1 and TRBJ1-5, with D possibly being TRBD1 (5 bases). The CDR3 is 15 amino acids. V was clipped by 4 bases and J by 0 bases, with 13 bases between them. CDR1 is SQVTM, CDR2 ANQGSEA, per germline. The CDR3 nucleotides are TGCAGCGTTGGTGTTGGGGGGAATAGCAATCAGCCCCAGCATTTT. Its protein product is CSVGVGGNSNQPQHF.